Included here is one TCR beta chain sequence, with context. Which antigen it targets is not known. No much larger clonotype is one base removed from it; base qualities were not supplied. The roughly 38 donors, aged roughly 6 to 90 years, were systemically healthy Caucasian individuals from Russia. Each donor gave around 9 milliliters of peripheral blood, collected into EDTA-treated Vacutainer tubes. Ficoll-Paque density-gradient centrifugation was used to isolate PBMCs, with at least 7 million per sample. Total RNA, at least 6 micrograms per sample, was extracted from PBMCs with Trizol reagent. For every donor, flow cytometry on a PBMC aliquot measured the percentage of naive CD45RAhigh/CD27high T cells. Library preparation employed 5' RACE. Sequencer: Illumina HiSeq 2500. A second PCR of about 7 to 12 cycles was run with a J-beta primer mix and a sample-barcoded 5' primer. Each TCR beta cDNA molecule received a unique molecular identifier from a template-switch 5' adaptor carrying 12 random nucleotides. Each sample yielded at least 2.5 million CDR3-containing paired-end reads. All of the RNA was converted into first-strand cDNA using the Mint cDNA synthesis kit, with a TRBC-specific oligonucleotide serving as the primer. Following uracil-DNA glycosylase treatment, all cDNA underwent a first 18-cycle PCR with the universal primers M1SS and BC2_uni_R. The paper's processing steps were these. For normalization, 1 million high-quality reads, each with a distinct molecular identifier, were randomly selected from each sample. Reads with shared molecular identifiers were discarded instead of being binned into consensus sequences. MiTCR, set to a Q25 quality threshold and the strictest error-elimination algorithm, was used for CDR3 identification, clonotype clustering and error correction. Lower-bound total TCR beta diversity was estimated with a nonparametric unseen species model using Euler transformation. In-frame beta chains were kept once TCRdb had trimmed the public reads at Q25 with fastp and called clones with MiXCR. Rows with one shared CDR3 protein collapse into an entry with the most common genes and DNA. The V and J calls and clone size come from TCRdb's table, not from the authors' own analysis. Here the sample has roughly 1,500,000 distinct CDR3 sequences; roughly a third occur a single time. Of the sample, about 11% is held by the ten largest clones.

The data originate from a study of blood T cells in healthy people across ages (dated by TCRdb to between 2014 and 2016). In the study overall: Template switching captured roughly one uniquely barcoded TCR beta cDNA molecule per two T cells in model experiments. Using the same blood draw, the study looked at two additional independent replicas of 1 million unique cDNA reads for two donors, one aged 18 to 30 and the other aged 80 or older. To avoid experimental bias, donors of different ages were randomly spread across the sequencing lanes. Donors were grouped into four age groups: young (average about 15 years), middle-aged (about 38), aged (62) and long-lived (approximately 81). To track age-related changes in TCR beta repertoire diversity, the study relied on deep sequencing normalized with unique cDNA molecular identifiers. What the study reported, not specific to this receptor: Conclusive comparison of naive and antigen-experienced compartments was prevented by the profiling of bulk unsorted PBMCs. Estimates of total diversity based on one million sequenced T cells were considered lower bounds and underestimates. As age increased, observed TCR beta diversity per million T cells dropped in a roughly linear way, and a significant reduction was already evident by age about 36. Observed TCR beta diversity correlated strongly with the percentage of naive T cells measured by flow cytometry. The long-lived group showed more naive CD4+ T cells, fewer expanded clones and increased TCR diversity than the aged group, suggesting age selection. Because the CMV infection status of the donors was unknown, age-related changes in expanded clonotypes may potentially have been confounded.

The cysteine opens and the phenylalanine closes a CDR3 of 14 amino acids. Solely the CDR3 DNA is kept, with 42 bases framed from the first base. Trimming takes 4 bases from V and 4 bases from J, and the germline ends sit 13 bases apart. Via the germline V gene (reference sequence), CDR1 is SGHAT and CDR2 FQDESV. The sample taken for sequencing was blood. The source of this sequence is a woman in her 30s in good health. The chain joins TRBV11-1 to TRBJ1-1; D gene: possibly TRBD1, on 5 matching bases. The base sequence is TGTGCCAGCAGCTCCCTCCGGGGCGGCACTGAAGCTTTCTTT. The encoded protein is CASSSLRGGTEAFF. The CDR3 plus the reference TRBV11-1 and TRBJ1-1 genes for the other parts give the full variable domain: EAEVAQSPRYKITEKSQAVAFWCDPISGHATLYWYRQILGQGPELLVQFQDESVVDDSQLPKDRFSAERLKGVDSTLKIQPAELGDSAMYLCASSSLRGGTEAFFGQGTRLTVV.